The rows below give T cell receptor beta chains drawn from one sample of a study of STAT5B mutations in CD4+ large granular lymphocyte leukemia. Only in-frame clones appear in the TCRdb table, and some are missing; sequencing was by immunoSEQ multiplex PCR. The sample includes roughly 30,000 clones, nearly 90% of them seen just once. Sequenced: CD4+ T cells from blood buffy coats. The receptors derive from a human donor in good health. CDR3s include the opening cysteine and the closing phenylalanine or tryptophan. The order of the fields is V gene, D gene, clone size, J gene, CDR3 protein, CDR3 DNA. A D gene is named only where the DNA matches it firmly. The listing skips clone size in some rows; elsewhere it reads once, few, many or a size class.

v_gene: TRBV7-6; d_gene: -; abundance: -; j_gene: TRBJ2-1; CDR3aa: CASSLAPRGGSYNEQFF; CDR3nt: TGTGCCAGCAGCTTAGCCCCTCGGGGAGGCTCCTACAATGAGCAGTTCTTC
v_gene: TRBV6-5; d_gene: -; abundance: few; j_gene: TRBJ2-2; CDR3aa: CASSYLQGRGTGELFF; CDR3nt: TGTGCCAGCAGTTACCTCCAGGGGCGAGGCACCGGGGAGCTGTTTTTT
v_gene: TRBV19; d_gene: TRBD1; abundance: -; j_gene: TRBJ1-5; CDR3aa: CASRKGTGPNQPQHF; CDR3nt: TGTGCCAGTAGGAAAGGGACAGGTCCGAATCAGCCCCAGCATTTT
v_gene: TRBV9; d_gene: -; abundance: -; j_gene: TRBJ2-2; CDR3aa: CASSQQNTGELFF; CDR3nt: TGTGCCAGCAGCCAACAGAACACCGGGGAGCTGTTTTTT
v_gene: TRBV10-3; d_gene: -; abundance: -; j_gene: TRBJ2-5; CDR3aa: CAISEFQETQYF; CDR3nt: TGTGCCATCAGTGAGTTCCAAGAGACCCAGTACTTC
v_gene: TRBV19; d_gene: -; abundance: -; j_gene: TRBJ1-4; CDR3aa: CASSMVSTTTNEKLFF; CDR3nt: TGTGCCAGTAGTATGGTATCGACAACAACTAATGAAAAACTGTTTTTT
v_gene: TRBV5-6; d_gene: -; abundance: -; j_gene: TRBJ2-3; CDR3aa: CASSLMGALGTDTQYF; CDR3nt: TGTGCCAGCAGCTTGATGGGGGCACTTGGCACAGATACGCAGTATTTT
v_gene: TRBV4-1; d_gene: -; abundance: -; j_gene: TRBJ1-1; CDR3aa: CASSQDFGLTHEAFF; CDR3nt: TGCGCCAGCAGCCAAGATTTTGGACTTACTCATGAAGCTTTCTTT
v_gene: TRBV19; d_gene: -; abundance: -; j_gene: TRBJ2-3; CDR3aa: CASSSRGLDTDTQYF; CDR3nt: TGTGCCAGTAGCAGCCGGGGACTCGACACAGATACGCAGTATTTT
v_gene: TRBV29-1; d_gene: -; abundance: once; j_gene: TRBJ1-2; CDR3aa: CSVPWGGPNYGYTF; CDR3nt: TGCAGCGTTCCGTGGGGGGGGCCGAACTATGGCTACACCTTC
v_gene: TRBV7-8; d_gene: TRBD1; abundance: -; j_gene: TRBJ2-3; CDR3aa: CASSVQTGVITDTQYF; CDR3nt: TGTGCCAGCAGCGTTCAGACAGGGGTTATCACAGATACGCAGTATTTT
v_gene: TRBV6-5; d_gene: -; abundance: -; j_gene: TRBJ2-7; CDR3aa: CASSYRSGDPYEQYF; CDR3nt: TGTGCCAGCAGTTACCGGTCAGGGGATCCCTACGAGCAGTACTTC
v_gene: TRBV11-2; d_gene: -; abundance: -; j_gene: TRBJ2-2; CDR3aa: CASKRAGANTGELFF; CDR3nt: TGTGCCAGCAAAAGAGCGGGCGCGAACACCGGGGAGCTGTTTTTT
v_gene: TRBV7-6; d_gene: TRBD2; abundance: -; j_gene: TRBJ2-3; CDR3aa: CASSLGVAGVPDTQYF; CDR3nt: TGTGCCAGCAGCTTAGGCGTTGCGGGAGTTCCAGATACGCAGTATTTT
v_gene: TRBV28; d_gene: -; abundance: -; j_gene: TRBJ1-2; CDR3aa: CASTPDRFYGYTF; CDR3nt: TGTGCCAGCACCCCTGACAGATTCTATGGCTACACCTTC
v_gene: TRBV6-6; d_gene: -; abundance: once; j_gene: TRBJ2-4; CDR3aa: CASSSGPDQSFIQYF; CDR3nt: TGTGCCAGCAGTTCCGGACCCGACCAATCGTTCATTCAGTACTTC
v_gene: TRBV20-1; d_gene: -; abundance: -; j_gene: TRBJ2-7; CDR3aa: CSARDSYEQYF; CDR3nt: TGCAGTGCGCGGGATTCCTACGAGCAGTACTTC
v_gene: TRBV10-3; d_gene: TRBD2; abundance: -; j_gene: TRBJ2-1; CDR3aa: CAISDSGRAGNEQFF; CDR3nt: TGTGCCATCAGTGATAGCGGGAGGGCCGGCAATGAGCAGTTCTTC
v_gene: TRBV5-4; d_gene: -; abundance: few; j_gene: TRBJ1-5; CDR3aa: CASSLGAGRQPQHF; CDR3nt: TGTGCCAGCAGCTTGGGGGCAGGTAGGCAGCCCCAGCATTTT
v_gene: TRBV6-1; d_gene: -; abundance: -; j_gene: TRBJ2-5; CDR3aa: CASSEHLEETQYF; CDR3nt: TGTGCCAGCAGTGAACATCTAGAAGAGACCCAGTACTTC
v_gene: TRBV14; d_gene: -; abundance: -; j_gene: TRBJ2-2; CDR3aa: CASSLRRGGGELFF; CDR3nt: TGTGCCAGCAGCCTCCGGAGGGGAGGCGGGGAGCTGTTTTTT
v_gene: TRBV27; d_gene: -; abundance: -; j_gene: TRBJ1-5; CDR3aa: CASRDPGATHQPQHF; CDR3nt: TGTGCCAGCAGAGACCCCGGGGCGACTCATCAGCCCCAGCATTTT
v_gene: TRBV29-1; d_gene: -; abundance: -; j_gene: TRBJ1-1; CDR3aa: CSVRQANTEAFF; CDR3nt: TGCAGCGTCAGACAGGCGAACACTGAAGCTTTCTTT
v_gene: TRBV5-1; d_gene: -; abundance: once; j_gene: TRBJ2-2; CDR3aa: CASSPGSTHTGELFF; CDR3nt: TGCGCCAGCAGCCCCGGATCCACTCACACCGGGGAGCTGTTTTTT
v_gene: TRBV7-2; d_gene: TRBD1; abundance: -; j_gene: TRBJ1-2; CDR3aa: CASSSGTGNYGYTF; CDR3nt: TGTGCCAGCAGCTCTGGGACAGGAAACTATGGCTACACCTTC
v_gene: TRBV5-6; d_gene: -; abundance: -; j_gene: TRBJ2-4; CDR3aa: CASSEKGRLAKNIQYF; CDR3nt: TGTGCCAGCAGCGAAAAGGGACGGCTAGCCAAAAACATTCAGTACTTC
v_gene: TRBV7-2; d_gene: -; abundance: -; j_gene: TRBJ2-5; CDR3aa: CASSLPTGETQYF; CDR3nt: TGTGCCAGCAGCTTACCGACGGGAGAGACCCAGTACTTC
v_gene: TRBV7-9; d_gene: TRBD2; abundance: -; j_gene: TRBJ2-3; CDR3aa: CASSYRLAGADTQYF; CDR3nt: TGTGCCAGCAGCTACCGCCTAGCGGGAGCAGATACGCAGTATTTT
v_gene: TRBV18; d_gene: -; abundance: -; j_gene: TRBJ1-2; CDR3aa: CASSPPQGGYTF; CDR3nt: TGTGCCAGCTCACCACCCCAGGGTGGCTACACCTTC
v_gene: TRBV7-2; d_gene: -; abundance: -; j_gene: TRBJ1-1; CDR3aa: CASSLQRGTEAFF; CDR3nt: TGTGCCAGCAGCTTACAAAGGGGCACTGAAGCTTTCTTT
v_gene: TRBV6-5; d_gene: TRBD2; abundance: -; j_gene: TRBJ2-7; CDR3aa: CASSSPLTSIYEQYF; CDR3nt: TGTGCCAGCAGTTCGCCGTTGACTAGCATCTACGAGCAGTACTTC
v_gene: TRBV5-1; d_gene: TRBD2; abundance: once; j_gene: TRBJ2-1; CDR3aa: CASSLRSGSSYNEQFF; CDR3nt: TGCGCCAGCAGCTTAAGGAGCGGGAGCTCCTACAATGAGCAGTTCTTC
v_gene: TRBV6-5; d_gene: -; abundance: -; j_gene: TRBJ2-1; CDR3aa: CASSAQGGNEQFF; CDR3nt: TGTGCCAGCAGTGCACAGGGTGGGAATGAGCAGTTCTTC
v_gene: TRBV9; d_gene: -; abundance: -; j_gene: TRBJ2-3; CDR3aa: CASSVDHSFTDTQYF; CDR3nt: TGTGCCAGCAGCGTAGATCACAGTTTCACAGATACGCAGTATTTT
v_gene: TRBV28; d_gene: TRBD1; abundance: -; j_gene: TRBJ2-7; CDR3aa: CASSTPRTGWSYEQYF; CDR3nt: TGTGCCAGCAGTACCCCCCGGACAGGATGGTCCTACGAGCAGTACTTC
v_gene: TRBV6-1; d_gene: -; abundance: once; j_gene: TRBJ1-6; CDR3aa: CASRAGSINSPLHF; CDR3nt: TGTGCCAGCAGGGCGGGATCAATTAATTCACCCCTCCACTTT
v_gene: TRBV5-1; d_gene: TRBD1; abundance: -; j_gene: TRBJ2-7; CDR3aa: CASSAGTGRYYEQYF; CDR3nt: TGCGCCAGCAGCGCCGGGACAGGCCGATACTACGAGCAGTACTTC
v_gene: TRBV6-1; d_gene: TRBD1; abundance: once; j_gene: TRBJ1-4; CDR3aa: CASSGWTGGEKLFF; CDR3nt: TGTGCCAGCAGCGGTTGGACAGGGGGAGAAAAACTGTTTTTT
v_gene: TRBV6-1; d_gene: -; abundance: -; j_gene: TRBJ2-3; CDR3aa: CASSELDSPMQYF; CDR3nt: TGTGCCAGCAGTGAACTGGACTCCCCTATGCAGTATTTT
v_gene: TRBV5-1; d_gene: -; abundance: -; j_gene: TRBJ2-2; CDR3aa: CASSLGHIANTGELFF; CDR3nt: TGCGCCAGCAGCTTGGGACACATTGCGAACACCGGGGAGCTGTTTTTT
v_gene: TRBV18; d_gene: TRBD2; abundance: -; j_gene: TRBJ2-3; CDR3aa: CASSPLAGVKDTQYF; CDR3nt: TGTGCCAGCTCACCACTAGCGGGAGTTAAAGATACGCAGTATTTT
v_gene: TRBV10-3; d_gene: TRBD1; abundance: -; j_gene: TRBJ1-4; CDR3aa: CAISGQGGEKLFF; CDR3nt: TGTGCCATCAGTGGACAGGGCGGCGAAAAACTGTTTTTT
v_gene: TRBV7-9; d_gene: TRBD1; abundance: once; j_gene: TRBJ1-4; CDR3aa: CASSVRRGQGNEKLFF; CDR3nt: TGTGCCAGCAGCGTCCGAAGGGGACAGGGGAATGAAAAACTGTTTTTT
v_gene: TRBV4-3; d_gene: -; abundance: -; j_gene: TRBJ2-6; CDR3aa: CASSQETVRAQASSGANVLTF; CDR3nt: TGCGCCAGCAGCCAAGAAACGGTAAGGGCACAGGCGAGCTCTGGGGCCAACGTCCTGACTTTC